This is a list of T cell receptor beta chains from one sample in a study of cytomegalovirus exposure and HLA in healthy donors. The protocol was immunoSEQ multiplex PCR, while the TCRdb copy is restricted to in-frame clones and leaves out a portion. Here the sample spans fewer than 120,000 clones, approximately 87% being singletons. The sample comprised PBMCs. Receptors were obtained from a woman between 25 and 40 years old in good health and CMV-seropositive. CDR3s include the opening cysteine and the closing phenylalanine or tryptophan. The order of the fields is D gene, clone size, V gene, J gene, CDR3 protein. A D gene is named only where the DNA matches it firmly. Size tells how often a clone was seen (once, few, many) or the class of an expanded clone, and some rows leave it out.

>TRBD2|-|TRBV11-3|TRBJ2-3
CASSKGTSGRTDTQYF
>-|-|TRBV9|TRBJ2-1
CASSTARGYNEQFF
>TRBD2|-|TRBV9|TRBJ2-7
CASSVGPGLAESYEQYF
>TRBD1|-|TRBV6-5|TRBJ1-2
CASSSDYRGLNYGYTF
>TRBD1|-|TRBV25-1|TRBJ1-2
CASSVAGGGYTF
>-|-|TRBV18|TRBJ1-2
CASSPPTLGGYGYTF
>TRBD1|few|TRBV6-5|TRBJ1-2
CASSRDRIYGYTF
>-|-|TRBV28|TRBJ2-3
CASIRGSTDTQYF
>TRBD1|-|TRBV4-1|TRBJ2-2
CASSQDPDRANTGELFF
>TRBD1|-|TRBV4-1|TRBJ1-1
CASSQDRGLRTEAFF
>TRBD1|-|TRBV6-5|TRBJ1-1
CASRIQGADTEAFF
>-|-|TRBV7-2|TRBJ1-2
CASSLVRGNYGYTF
>TRBD1|-|TRBV29-1|TRBJ2-5
CSVRQGSETQYF
>TRBD2|once|TRBV11-3|TRBJ2-3
CASSDSVGRAGDTQYF
>TRBD2|-|TRBV28|TRBJ2-3
CASSLPGLAVDTQYF
>TRBD1|-|TRBV30|TRBJ1-2
CAWNPGQGTVGYGYTF
>TRBD1|-|TRBV5-6|TRBJ2-5
CASSLASLRGLRGETQYF
>TRBD1|-|TRBV19|TRBJ1-2
CASKARDRVTYGYTF
>TRBD2|-|TRBV6-5|TRBJ2-1
CASSYSMAGGHNEQFF
>-|few|TRBV30|TRBJ1-3
CAWTLDTLSGNTIYF
>-|-|TRBV7-9|TRBJ2-7
CASSPTGYHEQYF
>-|-|TRBV27|TRBJ1-1
CASSFSRVTEAFF
>-|few|TRBV30|TRBJ1-2
CAWSGGGRHGYTF
>-|-|TRBV6-6|TRBJ2-7
CASSYGANYEQYF
>-|-|TRBV5-6|TRBJ2-2
CASSSAGGTGELFF
>-|-|TRBV7-3|TRBJ2-7
CASSLKTSSEQYF
>TRBD2|once|TRBV13|TRBJ2-1
CASSLPGLAGDRSYNEQFF